This T cell receptor beta chain was profiled in a study of blood T cell repertoires in COVID-19. Looking at the study overall: Sites across the United States, Italy and Spain contributed samples from acute and convalescent COVID-19.

The V and J ends lost 3 bases and 5 bases respectively, with 8 bases between them. Per the germline V gene, CDR1 is ENHRY and CDR2 is SYGVKD. The CDR3 is 14 amino acids. Sequencing used immunoSEQ multiplex PCR; TCRdb keeps in-frame clones, though not all of them. Of 210,000 or so clones in the sample, around four fifths were seen once. What was sequenced was peripheral blood. This rearrangement joins TRBV10-3 to TRBJ1-6, with D tentatively TRBD1 (6 bases). This clonotype was sampled from a man aged 50-59 years with active or convalescent COVID-19. The CDR3 protein is CAISEQGDNSPLHF. CDR3 DNA: TGTGCCATCAGTGAACAGGGAGATAATTCACCCCTCCACTTT.